The entry that follows covers one T cell receptor beta chain sequence. Other DNA sequences in the sample encode the same CDR3. The sample belongs to a study of blood T cell repertoires in COVID-19. Study in general: The United States, Italy and Spain provided the acute and convalescent COVID-19 samples. From T cells, B-cell-depleted T cells, or PBMCs came the material, which was cDNA or gDNA.

Trimming at V came to 5 bases and at J to 5 bases, leaving 5 bases not matched to a gene. The CDR3 covers 13 residues. Original data processing: The authors estimated nucleated cell counts from reference gene primer amplification. Assay: immunoSEQ multiplex PCR; the TCRdb copy retains only in-frame clones and omits some. V and J calls and clone size are as listed in that table; D and trimming were resolved from the DNA. The profile shows around 260,000 clones, around 83% of them singletons. This rearrangement joins TRBV12-3 or TRBV12-4 to TRBJ1-2; 7 bases align to TRBD1. This TCR came from a man aged 18-30 years with active or convalescent COVID-19. Specimen: peripheral blood. Here the CDR3 reads CASSRGQLYGYTF. The CDR3 DNA is TGTGCCAGCAGTAGGGGACAGCTATATGGCTACACCTTC.